This is a list of T cell receptor beta chains from one sample in a study of blood T cell repertoires in COVID-19. Repertoires were generated with immunoSEQ multiplex PCR, while TCRdb's copy carries only in-frame clones and drops some. The sample yields approximately 330,000 clones, roughly 87% seen once. Sequenced input: peripheral blood. The receptor source for this set is a man aged 25-40 years with COVID-19, enrolled during active disease. CDR3s include the opening cysteine and the closing phenylalanine or tryptophan. D genes are given only for firm matches. Expanded clones get a size class; other rows say once, few or many, or leave the size out.

d_call,clone_size,v_call,j_call,cdr3_nt,cdr3_aa
TRBD1,once,TRBV19,TRBJ1-6,TGTGCCAGTAGTATAGGGGGACAGTTGAACTCACCCCTCCACTTT,CASSIGGQLNSPLHF
-,-,TRBV6-6,TRBJ1-5,TGTGCCGTAACACAGGGTGTTACTCAGCCCCAGCATTTT,CAVTQGVTQPQHF
-,once,TRBV5-1,TRBJ2-5,TGCGCCAGCAGCGGATGGGGGGGCTCCCAAGAGACCCAGTACTTC,CASSGWGGSQETQYF
-,-,TRBV19,TRBJ1-3,TGTGCCAGTAGTACCGGCTCTGGAAACACCATATATTTT,CASSTGSGNTIYF
-,-,TRBV7-9,TRBJ2-3,TGTGCCAGCAGATTGACGGGGGATACGCAGTATTTT,CASRLTGDTQYF
-,once,TRBV2,TRBJ2-2,TGTGCCAGCAGTTCCCAACAGGGCCCGATCACCGGGGAGCTGTTTTTT,CASSSQQGPITGELFF
-,-,TRBV5-1,TRBJ2-5,TGCGCCAGCAGCTTGGCTGGGGCAGGGGGTACACTAGCCGCAGAGACCCAGTACTTC,CASSLAGAGGTLAAETQYF
-,-,TRBV5-1,TRBJ1-2,TGCGCCAGTCGGGTCTTCACTAACTATGGCTACACCTTC,CASRVFTNYGYTF
-,once,TRBV19,TRBJ1-5,TGTGCCAGTGTGGGGGGGAGTCAGCCCCAGCATTTT,CASVGGSQPQHF
-,-,TRBV7-3,TRBJ2-3,TGTGCCAGCAGCTTAACGGTACCCCTTAGGGGGGGAGTGGGTACAGATACGCAGTATTTT,CASSLTVPLRGGVGTDTQYF
-,-,TRBV28,TRBJ2-2,TGTGCCAGCAGTTTTAACGGGGAGCTGTTTTTT,CASSFNGELFF
TRBD2,-,TRBV5-4,TRBJ2-1,TGTGCCAGCAGCTCTCGGGGCGGGGGGGCCTACAATGAGCAGTTCTTC,CASSSRGGGAYNEQFF
-,-,TRBV6-2/TRBV6-3,TRBJ1-5,TGTGCCAGCAGTTACGAGGACAGCGACCTTAATAGCAATCAGCCCCAGCATTTT,CASSYEDSDLNSNQPQHF
TRBD1,-,TRBV18,TRBJ1-1,TGTGCCAGCTCAGGGGTAACAGGGGACACTGAAGCTTTCTTT,CASSGVTGDTEAFF
TRBD1,-,TRBV6-6,TRBJ2-1,TGTGCCAGCAGTAAACGCCGGGACAGCCTAGATGAGCAGTTCTTC,CASSKRRDSLDEQFF
TRBD1,-,TRBV4-3,TRBJ1-5,TGCGCCAGCAGCCAAGATTCGACAGGGGCTGGGCCCCAGCATTTT,CASSQDSTGAGPQHF
-,-,TRBV30,TRBJ2-1,TGTGCCTGGAGGGAAGCGGACTCCTACAATGAGCAGTTCTTC,CAWREADSYNEQFF
TRBD1,-,TRBV6-2/TRBV6-3,TRBJ2-5,TGTGCCAGCAGTTACCGCACCGATAGGGGGCGAGAGACCCAGTACTTC,CASSYRTDRGRETQYF
-,once,TRBV7-9,TRBJ1-1,TGTGCCAGCAGTCTTACACCGGGTACTGAAGCTTTCTTT,CASSLTPGTEAFF
-,-,TRBV6-5,TRBJ1-3,TGTGCCAGCAGAACAACAGGGATCTCTGGAAACACCATATATTTT,CASRTTGISGNTIYF
TRBD2,-,TRBV6-6,TRBJ2-3,TGTGCCAGCAGTCCCCGGACTAGCGGGACCGCCGGAGATACGCAGTATTTT,CASSPRTSGTAGDTQYF
-,-,TRBV15,TRBJ2-7,TGTGCCACCAGCAGATCACCGGGGGACGAGCAGTACTTC,CATSRSPGDEQYF
TRBD2,-,TRBV15,TRBJ2-7,TGTGCCACCAGCGGGGCCGGGGGGGGTGTTGAGCAGTACTTC,CATSGAGGGVEQYF
-,-,TRBV5-5,TRBJ2-5,TGTGCCAGCAAACGGGGAACAGCTCAAGAGACCCAGTACTTC,CASKRGTAQETQYF
-,-,TRBV2,TRBJ1-2,TGTGCCAGCCCCGAAGGAGGACAGATGGCTGGCTACACCTTC,CASPEGGQMAGYTF
-,-,TRBV29-1,TRBJ2-2,TGCAGCGTTGATTCGACCGGGGAGCTGTTTTTT,CSVDSTGELFF
-,-,TRBV28,TRBJ2-5,TGTGCCAGCAGTCCCGCCTCACAGGGTAGGGAGACCCAGTACTTC,CASSPASQGRETQYF
-,-,TRBV4-1,TRBJ1-1,TGCGCCAGCAGCCAAGTCGACACGGGAATGGAAACTGAAGCTTTCTTT,CASSQVDTGMETEAFF
-,-,TRBV5-6,TRBJ1-2,TGTGCCAGCAGCTTGCGGGGAGGGGTTAACTATGGCTACACCTTC,CASSLRGGVNYGYTF
-,-,TRBV9,TRBJ2-3,TGTGCCAGCAGCGTGGAGGGTGAAATTGTTACAGATACGCAGTATTTT,CASSVEGEIVTDTQYF
TRBD1,once,TRBV7-2,TRBJ2-1,TGTGCCAGCAGCTTAAGGCCGGGACAGGAAAGGTACAATGAGCAGTTCTTC,CASSLRPGQERYNEQFF
-,-,TRBV6-1,TRBJ1-1,TGTGCCAGCAGTGAAATGAGGGGGGGGGCTTTCTTT,CASSEMRGGAFF
TRBD1,-,TRBV7-3,TRBJ2-3,TGTGCCAGCCGCAGGGGGATTCTCACAGATACGCAGTATTTT,CASRRGILTDTQYF
-,-,TRBV28,TRBJ2-4,TGTGCCAGCCAACAGGTTCTAGCCAAAAACATTCAGTACTTC,CASQQVLAKNIQYF
-,-,TRBV18,TRBJ1-2,TGTGCCAGCTCACCGAACCCCGACAGGTTTCGGTATGGCTACACCTTC,CASSPNPDRFRYGYTF
TRBD1,-,TRBV7-9,TRBJ1-6,TGTGCCAGCAGCTTAGCAAAGGGACAGATTAATTCACCCCTCCACTTT,CASSLAKGQINSPLHF
TRBD2,-,TRBV28,TRBJ2-3,TGTGCCAGCAGTTTACCCCTGGGACTAGCGGGAGATTTAGATACGCAGTATTTT,CASSLPLGLAGDLDTQYF
TRBD1,-,TRBV4-1,TRBJ2-5,TGCGCCAGCAGCCAAGAGAAACAGGGGGCTGGGGAGACCCAGTACTTC,CASSQEKQGAGETQYF
TRBD1,-,TRBV19,TRBJ1-3,TGTGCCAGTAGTCCCCGGGACAGACCGAGCTCTGGAAACACCATATATTTT,CASSPRDRPSSGNTIYF
TRBD2,once,TRBV4-2,TRBJ2-1,TGTGCCAGCAGCCAAGTGGGGAGGGACAATGAGCAGTTCTTC,CASSQVGRDNEQFF
TRBD1,once,TRBV9,TRBJ1-3,TGTGCCAGCAGCCATCTCGGGGGAACAGGGGCCGGAAACACCATATATTTT,CASSHLGGTGAGNTIYF
TRBD1,-,TRBV2,TRBJ2-6,TGTGCCAGCAGCGTACCAGGGGGCAGAAGCTCTGGGGCCAACGTCCTGACTTTC,CASSVPGGRSSGANVLTF
-,-,TRBV27,TRBJ2-7,TGTGCCAGCAGCCTACAGGGTCCCTCCTACGAGCAGTACTTC,CASSLQGPSYEQYF
TRBD2,-,TRBV5-1,TRBJ2-1,TGCGCCAGCAGTCCAGGACTAGCGGGAGTGAACTACAATGAGCAGTTCTTC,CASSPGLAGVNYNEQFF
TRBD2,-,TRBV7-3,TRBJ2-3,TGTGCCAGCAGCTTGGACCCAACTAGAGCGGGAGGGTCGTATTTT,CASSLDPTRAGGSYF
-,-,TRBV6-5,TRBJ1-2,TGTGCCAGCAGTTACGGGGAGGGCGACTATGGCTACACCTTC,CASSYGEGDYGYTF